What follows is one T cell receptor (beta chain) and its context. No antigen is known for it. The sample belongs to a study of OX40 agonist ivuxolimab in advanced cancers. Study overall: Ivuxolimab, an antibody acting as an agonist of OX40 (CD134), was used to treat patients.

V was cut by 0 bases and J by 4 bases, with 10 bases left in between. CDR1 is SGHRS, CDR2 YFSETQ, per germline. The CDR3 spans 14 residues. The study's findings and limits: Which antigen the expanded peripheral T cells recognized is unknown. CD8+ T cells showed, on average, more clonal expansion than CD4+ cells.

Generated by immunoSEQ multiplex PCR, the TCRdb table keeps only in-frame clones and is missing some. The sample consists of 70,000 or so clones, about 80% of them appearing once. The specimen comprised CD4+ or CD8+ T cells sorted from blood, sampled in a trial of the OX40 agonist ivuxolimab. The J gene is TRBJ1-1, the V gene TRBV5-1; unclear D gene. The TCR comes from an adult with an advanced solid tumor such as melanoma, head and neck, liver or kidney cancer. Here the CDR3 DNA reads TGCGCCAGCAGCTTGGCCGGGGTTACCACTGAAGCTTTCTTT. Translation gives CASSLAGVTTEAFF.